This record looks at one T cell receptor beta chain sequence and its context. V lost 0 bases and J lost 1; bases outside the gene matches: 10. CDR1 is DFQATT, CDR2 SNEGSKA, per germline (reference sequence). The CDR3 has 17 residues. CDR3 regions were amplified by Arm-PCR using iRepertoire HTBI primers to build TCR beta libraries. TCRdb itself ran the multiplex PCR reads through MiXCR, one entry per CDR3 protein. This sample has some 470,000 distinct CDR3 sequences, with about 22% found just once. The sample's time point: persistent/refractory GD, antithyroid drugs over 5 years with positive TRAb. Extracted PBMC RNA gave rise to the TCR library. EDTA tubes received roughly 9 milliliters of collected peripheral blood. This specimen belongs to a study of regulatory T cells in long-lasting Graves disease.

The genes are TRBV20-1 and TRBJ1-1; 8 nucleotides line up with TRBD1. The TCR sequence derives from a female donor with Graves disease. Sequenced material: peripheral blood mononuclear cells (PBMCs), taken when the disease was refractory, from a patient treated with antithyroid drugs. The CDR3 loop is CSARDMGQALGNTEAFF. The CDR3 DNA follows: TGCAGTGCTAGAGATATGGGACAGGCCCTTGGGAACACTGAAGCTTTCTTT.